The source of this T cell receptor (beta chain) is a study of blood T cell repertoires in COVID-19. This clone was seen only a few times. Trimming removed 1 base from V and 3 bases from J; junction bases left unmatched: 8. This CDR3 has 16 amino acids. Germline V gene sequence: CDR1 LGHDT, CDR2 YNNKEL (reference sequence). Some clones are missing from TCRdb's copy, which holds only in-frame ones; the method was immunoSEQ multiplex PCR. The data show tens of thousands of clones, roughly 86% seen once. This receptor was identified in an elderly woman with acute or convalescent COVID-19. The sequenced material came from peripheral blood. The chain is built from TRBV3-1 (or the pseudogene TRBV3-2) and TRBJ2-7; 8 bases align to TRBD2. The CDR3 protein is CASSQAPGLGIYEQYF. In nucleotides, the CDR3 is TGTGCCAGCAGCCAAGCTCCGGGACTAGGTATCTACGAGCAGTACTTC.